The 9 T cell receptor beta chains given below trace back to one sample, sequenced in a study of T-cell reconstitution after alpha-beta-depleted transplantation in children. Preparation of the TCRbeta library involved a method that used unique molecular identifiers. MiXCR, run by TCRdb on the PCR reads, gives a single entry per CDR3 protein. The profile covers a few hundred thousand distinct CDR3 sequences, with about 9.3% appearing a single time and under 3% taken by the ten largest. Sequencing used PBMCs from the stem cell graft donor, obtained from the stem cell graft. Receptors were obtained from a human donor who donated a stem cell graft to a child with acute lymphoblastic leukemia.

The DNA of the CDR3 is TGTGCCAGCAGCGACTTTCGGGATGGCCAAAATTTATACAATGAGCAGTTCTTC. Translation gives CASSDFRDGQNLYNEQFF. V is TRBV27 and J is TRBJ2-1, with D perhaps TRBD2 (5 bases). This CDR3 comprises 18 residues. The germline V gene has CDR1 MNHEY and CDR2 SMNVEV (reference sequence). The germline V and J ends were trimmed by 6 bases and 4 bases, with 25 bases remaining between them.

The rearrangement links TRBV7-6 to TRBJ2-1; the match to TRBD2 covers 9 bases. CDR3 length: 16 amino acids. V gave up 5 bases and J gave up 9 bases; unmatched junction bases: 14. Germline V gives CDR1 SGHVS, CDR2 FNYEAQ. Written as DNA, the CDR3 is TGTGCCAGCAGCCAAACGCTTAGCGGGAGTGCCGGTGAGCAGTTCTTC. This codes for CASSQTLSGSAGEQFF.

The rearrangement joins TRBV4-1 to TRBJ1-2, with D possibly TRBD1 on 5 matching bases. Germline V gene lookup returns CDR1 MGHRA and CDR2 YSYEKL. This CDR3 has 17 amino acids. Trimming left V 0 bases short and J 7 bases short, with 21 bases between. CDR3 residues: CASSQEVGTARGRGYTF. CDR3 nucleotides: TGCGCCAGCAGCCAAGAGGTCGGGACCGCGAGGGGTCGTGGCTACACCTTC.

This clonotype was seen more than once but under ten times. The CDR3 here is CASGGLAGFMVDEQFF. CDR3 DNA sequence: TGTGCCAGCGGCGGACTAGCGGGGTTCATGGTAGATGAGCAGTTCTTC. This chain links TRBV25-1 with TRBJ2-1, with 12 bases lining up with TRBD2. The V gene's germline CDR1 is MGHDK and CDR2 SYGVNS. This CDR3 contains 16 residues. J gave up 8 bases and V 8 bases, and 13 bases lay outside the gene matches.

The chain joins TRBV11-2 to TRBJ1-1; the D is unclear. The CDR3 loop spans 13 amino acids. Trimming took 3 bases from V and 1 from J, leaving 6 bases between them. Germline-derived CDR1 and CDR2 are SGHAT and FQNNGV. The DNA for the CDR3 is TGTGCCAGCAGCTTTAGTGAGAACACTGAAGCTTTCTTT. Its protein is CASSFSENTEAFF.

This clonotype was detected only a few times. CDR3 coding DNA: TGCAGTGCTAGCGATCTAGCGGGCCGGAGCTCCTACGAGCAGTACTTC. This encodes CSASDLAGRSSYEQYF. This chain joins TRBV20-1 and TRBJ2-7, with TRBD2 matching over 8 bases. The germline gives CDR1 DFQATT, CDR2 SNEGSKA (reference sequence). Trimming cost V 3 bases and J 0 bases; bases outside gene matches: 10. This CDR3 spans 16 amino acids.

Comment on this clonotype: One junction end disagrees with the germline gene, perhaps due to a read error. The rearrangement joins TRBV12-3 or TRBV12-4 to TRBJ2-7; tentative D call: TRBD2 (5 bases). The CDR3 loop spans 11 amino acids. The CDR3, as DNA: TGTGCCAGCAGGGACTCCTACGCGCAGTACTTC. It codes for CASRDSYAQYF.

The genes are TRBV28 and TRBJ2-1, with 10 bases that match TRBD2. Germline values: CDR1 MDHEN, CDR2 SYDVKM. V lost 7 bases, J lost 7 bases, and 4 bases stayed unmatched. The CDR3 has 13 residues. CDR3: CASTAGGPNEQFF. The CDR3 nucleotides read TGTGCCAGCACAGCGGGAGGGCCGAATGAGCAGTTCTTC.

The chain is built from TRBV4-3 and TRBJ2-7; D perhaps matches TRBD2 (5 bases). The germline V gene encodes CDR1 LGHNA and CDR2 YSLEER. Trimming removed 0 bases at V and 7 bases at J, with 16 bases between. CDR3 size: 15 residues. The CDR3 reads CASSQDLGPRGEQYF. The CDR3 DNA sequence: TGCGCCAGCAGCCAAGATCTCGGGCCCCGGGGAGAGCAGTACTTC.